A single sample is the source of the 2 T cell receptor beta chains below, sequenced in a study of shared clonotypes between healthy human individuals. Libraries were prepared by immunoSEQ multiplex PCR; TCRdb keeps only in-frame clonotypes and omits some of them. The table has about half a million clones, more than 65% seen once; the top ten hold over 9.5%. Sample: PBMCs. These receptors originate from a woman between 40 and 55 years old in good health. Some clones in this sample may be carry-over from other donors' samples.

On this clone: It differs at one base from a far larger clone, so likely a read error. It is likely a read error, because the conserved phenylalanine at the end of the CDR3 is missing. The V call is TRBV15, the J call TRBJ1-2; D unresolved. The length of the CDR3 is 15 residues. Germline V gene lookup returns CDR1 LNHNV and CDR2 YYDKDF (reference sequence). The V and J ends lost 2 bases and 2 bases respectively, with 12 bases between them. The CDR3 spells CATSRPEEGNYGYTL. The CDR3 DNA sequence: TGTGCCACCAGCAGACCCGAGGAGGGAAACTATGGCTACACCTTA.

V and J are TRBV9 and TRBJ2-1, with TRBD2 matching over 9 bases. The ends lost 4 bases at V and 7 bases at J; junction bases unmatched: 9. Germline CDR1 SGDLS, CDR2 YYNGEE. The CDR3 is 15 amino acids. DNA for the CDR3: TGTGCCAGCAGCCTGGGGGCGGGAGGGTTTAATGAGCAGTTCTTC. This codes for CASSLGAGGFNEQFF.